This TCR beta chain was sequenced in a study of blood T cell repertoires in COVID-19. Across the whole study: Sites in the United States, Italy and Spain provided acute and convalescent COVID-19 samples. The cDNA or gDNA used as material had been derived from T cells, B-cell-depleted T cells, or PBMCs.

Per the study methods: Estimated nucleated cell counts came from reference gene primer amplification. Generated by immunoSEQ multiplex PCR, the TCRdb table keeps only in-frame clones and is missing some. That table gives V, J and clone size, and the DNA gave D and trimming. Found here are around 100,000 clones, approximately 80% of them singletons; the top ten hold 20% to 25%. The TCR was taken from a human donor in a cohort sampled during active COVID-19. Sequenced: peripheral blood.

The CDR3 region has the DNA TGTGCCACCAGCAGGGGCGGGGCGAACACCGGGGAGCTGTTTTTT. It specifies CATSRGGANTGELFF. The chain combines TRBV15 with TRBJ2-2, with a weak D call TRBD2 (6 bases). CDR3 length: 15 amino acids. V gave up 3 bases and J gave up 0 bases, with 8 bases separating them. CDR1 and CDR2 (germline): LNHNV, YYDKDF (reference sequence).